The 32 T cell receptor beta chains presented below share a single source sample, sequenced in a study of T cells in Graves' hyperthyroidism and ophthalmopathy. Amplified TCR beta CDR3 regions derived from RNA transcripts. An initial round of RT-PCR targeting the TCR CDR3 relied on the HTBI primer set. MiXCR was run by TCRdb on the multiplex PCR reads, yielding one entry per CDR3 protein. The sample has about 400,000 distinct CDR3 sequences, over 13% seen once. Sequencing was done on a sample of blood. All receptors come from a man over 45 with Graves' ophthalmopathy.

This clonotype was observed a few times. The chain recombines TRBV7-2 with TRBJ1-5, with D possibly TRBD1 on 5 matching bases. Germline V lookup: CDR1 SGHTA, CDR2 FQGNSA. V gave up 3 bases and J gave up 0 bases, with 18 bases separating them. The CDR3 runs 18 residues. CDR3 nucleotide sequence: TGTGCCAGCAGCTTGTTTGTTGGGGGAAAATATAGCAATCAGCCCCAGCATTTT. Residues: CASSLFVGGKYSNQPQHF.

This clonotype was counted ten times or more. V usage is TRBV28 and J usage is TRBJ2-1; D uncertain. Trimming pared 4 bases from V and 9 bases from J, leaving 10 bases between. Germline V gene lookup returns CDR1 MDHEN and CDR2 SYDVKM. The CDR3 covers 12 residues. The CDR3 DNA reads TGTGCCAGCAGTTACCCAGAAGGTGAGCAGTTCTTC. Its protein is CASSYPEGEQFF.

The table lists this clonotype with a few counts. This chain links TRBV27 with TRBJ2-5, with D unresolved. Trimming removed 2 bases at V and 4 bases at J, with 11 bases between. Germline CDR1 is MNHEY and CDR2 is SMNVEV (reference sequence). The CDR3 extends over 14 amino acids. The CDR3 is CASSLGPKGETQYF. CDR3 coding DNA: TGTGCCAGCAGTTTAGGCCCCAAGGGAGAGACCCAGTACTTC.

A word on this clonotype: This clone may be a read error of a much larger clone one base away. The chain joins TRBV28 to TRBJ1-5, with D unresolved. In germline, CDR1 is MDHEN, CDR2 SYDVKM. The germline V and J ends were trimmed by 2 bases and 0 bases, with 5 bases remaining between them. The CDR3 sequence is 14 residues long. The CDR3 nucleotides read TGTGCCAGCAGTTTACCCTCTAGCAATCAGCCCCAGCATTTT. Translating it yields CASSLPSSNQPQHF.

This clonotype was seen ten or more times. The chain combines TRBV4-1 with TRBJ2-1; D remains unclear. The length of the CDR3 is 13 residues. V was cut by 1 base and J by 5 bases, with 6 bases left in between. In germline, CDR1 is MGHRA, CDR2 YSYEKL. As DNA, the CDR3 is TGCGCCAGCAGCCAAGCAGAACACAATGAGCAGTTCTTC. Encoded protein: CASSQAEHNEQFF.

At least ten counts were recorded for this clonotype. The CDR3 here is CASSSLGQGPTNEKLFF. CDR3 coding DNA: TGTGCCAGCAGCTCCTTGGGCCAGGGGCCAACTAATGAAAAACTGTTTTTT. This rearrangement joins TRBV7-9 to TRBJ1-4, with D possibly being TRBD1 (6 bases). The V end lost 4 bases, the J end lost 0 bases, and 15 bases lay between the germline ends. Per the germline V gene, CDR1 is SEHNR and CDR2 is FQNEAQ (reference sequence). This CDR3 has 17 amino acids.

At least ten counts were recorded for this clonotype. The CDR3 sequence: CSASFGTSNSEQYF. The CDR3, as DNA: TGCAGTGCTAGTTTCGGGACTTCAAACTCCGAGCAGTACTTC. This sequence joins TRBV20-1 and TRBJ2-7, with D perhaps matching TRBD2 (6 bases). The CDR3 length is 14 residues. Germline CDR1 DFQATT, CDR2 SNEGSKA (reference sequence). With 3 bases removed from V and 6 bases from J, the gap between germline ends came to 18 bases.

This clonotype was counted ten times or more. This chain joins TRBV5-5 and TRBJ1-2; D uncertain. Germline CDR1 reads SGHKS; CDR2 reads YYEKEE (reference sequence). With 2 bases removed from V and 7 bases from J, the gap between germline ends came to 12 bases. The CDR3 is 13 amino acids. The CDR3 region is CASSFRVGSGYTF. As DNA, the CDR3 is TGTGCCAGCAGCTTCCGGGTCGGAAGTGGCTACACCTTC.

This CDR3 reads CASSYWQGTGANVLTF. The CDR3 DNA is TGTGCCAGCAGTTATTGGCAGGGAACTGGGGCCAACGTCCTGACTTTC. V is TRBV6-5 and J is TRBJ2-6; D perhaps matches TRBD1 (5 bases). Germline-derived CDR1 and CDR2 are MNHEY and SVGAGI. The CDR3 is 16 residues long. Trimming left V 3 bases short and J 2 bases short, with 11 bases between.

The V call is TRBV20-1, the J call TRBJ2-5, with a possible D match to TRBD2 (5 bases). This CDR3 is 12 amino acids long. Trimming pared 3 bases from V and 0 bases from J, leaving 5 bases between. CDR1 DFQATT and CDR2 SNEGSKA come from the germline V gene (reference sequence). CDR3 sequence: CSASGNQETQYF. CDR3 bases: TGCAGTGCTAGCGGGAACCAAGAGACCCAGTACTTC.

Many counts were recorded for this clonotype. The chain has TRBV27 and TRBJ2-7, with D perhaps TRBD1 or TRBD2 (5 bases each). V dropped 1 base and J dropped 0 bases, with 13 bases sitting between them. Germline values: CDR1 MNHEY, CDR2 SMNVEV (reference sequence). The length of the CDR3 is 16 residues. The CDR3 here is CASSLYGTMSSYEQYF. CDR3 sequence (DNA): TGTGCCAGCAGTTTATATGGGACCATGAGCTCCTACGAGCAGTACTTC.

V usage is TRBV12-3 or TRBV12-4 and J usage is TRBJ1-5; 10 bases are a match to TRBD1. The CDR3 loop spans 14 amino acids. Losses at the gene ends were 5 bases for V and 6 bases for J; bases not matched to a gene: 4. The CDR3 is CASSGTGEGQPQHF. The CDR3 DNA is TGTGCCAGCAGTGGGACAGGGGAGGGTCAGCCCCAGCATTTT.

This clonotype was recorded at least ten times. The chain links TRBV7-3 to TRBJ1-5, with D possibly TRBD1 on 5 matching bases. The CDR3 runs to 17 residues. V was pared by 4 bases and J by 1 base, with 17 bases between. Germline CDR1 is SGHTA and CDR2 is FQGTGA. The chain's CDR3 is CASSSPQGPESNQPQHF. The CDR3 nucleotides are TGTGCCAGCAGCTCGCCCCAGGGTCCTGAGAGCAATCAGCCCCAGCATTTT.

The CDR3 protein is CASSLTGGNTDTQYF. DNA of the CDR3: TGTGCCAGCAGCTTAACGGGAGGGAACACAGATACGCAGTATTTT. This chain joins TRBV7-9 and TRBJ2-3; 8 bases match TRBD2. Per the germline V gene, CDR1 is SEHNR and CDR2 is FQNEAQ (reference sequence). The junction had 3 bases not matched to a gene; V was cut back by 2 bases and J by 2 bases. This CDR3 has 15 residues.

Many counts were recorded for this clonotype. The chain uses TRBV5-1 and TRBJ2-3; tentative D call: TRBD1 (5 bases). The V and J ends lost 7 bases and 6 bases respectively, with 9 bases between them. Germline CDR1 SGHRS, CDR2 YFSETQ. The CDR3 contains 11 residues. CDR3 DNA sequence: TGCGCCAGCGGGGCTGGGGATACGCAGTATTTT. Translating it yields CASGAGDTQYF.

Many counts were recorded for this clonotype. The chain joins TRBV20-1 to TRBJ2-7; D is unresolved. The CDR3 runs to 13 residues. The germline V gene encodes CDR1 DFQATT and CDR2 SNEGSKA (reference sequence). Deletions cut 3 bases from V and 2 bases from J, with 11 bases between. CDR3 protein: CSASLLPTYEQYF. CDR3 DNA: TGCAGTGCTAGCCTATTACCAACCTACGAGCAGTACTTC.

This clonotype was picked up many times. The chain recombines TRBV25-1 with TRBJ1-1; no definite D call. V was clipped by 6 bases and J by 1 base, with 15 bases between them. Germline values: CDR1 MGHDK, CDR2 SYGVNS. The CDR3 covers 15 residues. The CDR3: CASRETGQKNTEAFF. CDR3 in DNA: TGTGCCAGCAGGGAGACCGGGCAAAAGAACACTGAAGCTTTCTTT. The complete variable domain, with remaining parts taken from reference TRBV25-1 and TRBJ1-1, reads EADIYQTPRYLVIGTGKKITLECSQTMGHDKMYWYQQDPGMELHLIHYSYGVNSTEKGDLSSESTVSRIRTEHFPLTLESARPSHTSQYLCASRETGQKNTEAFFGQGTRLTVV.

The V gene is TRBV20-1, the J gene TRBJ1-5; D not resolved. Trimming cost V 3 bases and J 9 bases, with 9 bases left between them. The V gene's germline CDR1 is DFQATT and CDR2 SNEGSKA (reference sequence). The CDR3 is 11 amino acids. This CDR3 is CSASQRGPQHF. The CDR3 DNA sequence: TGCAGTGCTAGCCAAAGAGGGCCCCAGCATTTT.

This clonotype was seen more than once but under ten times. The chain has TRBV29-1 and TRBJ1-1; tentatively, D is TRBD1 (5 bases). In germline, CDR1 is SQVTM, CDR2 ANQGSEA. Trimming left V 3 bases short and J 6 bases short, with 20 bases between. CDR3 length equals 15 residues. The CDR3 DNA is TGCAGCGTTGATGGGGGACGGGGGGATAGCGCTGAAGCTTTCTTT. Its translation is CSVDGGRGDSAEAFF.

A note on this clonotype: Being one base from a much bigger clone, this may be a read error. The DNA of the CDR3 is TGCGCCAGCAGCTCAGACAGCTACAATGAGCAGTACTTC. It translates to CASSSDSYNEQYF. The genes are TRBV5-1 and TRBJ2-1, with D tentatively TRBD1 (5 bases). The J call may be faulty, since TRBJ2-7 better matches the DNA end. The CDR3 contains 13 residues. Germline V gene data show CDR1 as SGHRS and CDR2 as YFSETQ.

The chain employs TRBV19 and TRBJ2-6, with 11 bases fitting TRBD1. With V trimmed by 9 bases and J by 0 bases, 7 bases remained unmatched. The CDR3 is 17 residues long. Germline V gene data show CDR1 as LNHDA and CDR2 as SQIVND (reference sequence). The CDR3 sequence is CASTLDRGLSGANVLTF. The CDR3 nucleotides read TGTGCCAGCACATTGGACAGGGGGCTCTCTGGGGCCAACGTCCTGACTTTC.

The count of this clonotype is one. The chain joins TRBV4-2 to TRBJ2-2; TRBD2 matches 8 bases. V was pared by 3 bases and J by 6 bases, with 12 bases of the junction left unmatched. Germline V gives CDR1 LGHNA, CDR2 YNFKEQ. The CDR3 is 17 residues long. The CDR3 sequence: CASSQIAGNPAAGELFF. The CDR3 DNA is TGTGCCAGCAGCCAGATAGCGGGAAACCCGGCCGCCGGGGAGCTGTTTTTT.

In this sample, this clonotype turned up many times. V and J are TRBV18 and TRBJ2-3; no reliable D call. This CDR3 has 12 residues. Germline V gene sequence: CDR1 KGHSH, CDR2 LQKENI. The V end was cut by 2 bases, the J end by 5 bases, with 5 bases between. CDR3 bases: TGTGCCAGCTCACCAGATGTAGATACGCAGTATTTT. This sequence encodes CASSPDVDTQYF.

The rearrangement joins TRBV6-4 to TRBJ1-4, with 7 bases identical to TRBD1. V was pared by 4 bases and J by 5 bases, with 4 bases of the junction left unmatched. The germline V gene has CDR1 MRHNA and CDR2 SNTAGT. CDR3 size: 14 residues. Here the CDR3 reads CASSGGTENEKLFF. CDR3 DNA: TGTGCCAGCAGTGGCGGGACAGAAAATGAAAAACTGTTTTTT.

The genes are TRBV20-1 and TRBJ2-7; 12 bases match TRBD2. Germline lookup yields CDR1 DFQATT and CDR2 SNEGSKA (reference sequence). J gave up 9 bases and V 3 bases, and 9 bases lay outside the gene matches. The CDR3 sequence is 14 residues long. The CDR3 DNA reads TGCAGTGCTAGCCGACTAGCGGGAGTGTGGGGGCAGTACTTC. Translating it yields CSASRLAGVWGQYF.

J is TRBJ2-3 and V is TRBV27, with D possibly matching TRBD2 (7 bases). The CDR3 is 16 amino acids. The germline V and J ends were trimmed by 2 bases and 4 bases, with 16 bases remaining between them. CDR1 is MNHEY, CDR2 SMNVEV, per germline (reference sequence). The CDR3 here is CASSLGWGGGPDTQYF. The CDR3 nucleotides are TGTGCCAGCAGTTTAGGGTGGGGGGGGGGCCCAGATACGCAGTATTTT.

This clonotype has ten or more counts. V and J are TRBV30 and TRBJ1-1; TRBD1 aligns across 9 bases. Germline CDR1 reads GTSNPN; CDR2 reads SVGIG (reference sequence). With V trimmed by 7 bases and J by 0 bases, 3 bases remained unmatched. The CDR3 loop spans 13 amino acids. The CDR3 DNA reads as TGTGCCTTTGGGACAGGGATGAACACTGAAGCTTTCTTT. Protein product: CAFGTGMNTEAFF.

In this sample, this clonotype turned up many times. The V and J genes are TRBV11-2 and TRBJ2-5, with TRBD1 identical over 9 bases. The CDR3 extends over 15 amino acids. CDR1 and CDR2 (germline): SGHAT, FQNNGV. J lost 4 bases, V lost 1 base, and 4 bases had no gene match. The DNA of the CDR3 is TGTGCCAGCAGCTTAGGACAGGGGGAAGGAGAGACCCAGTACTTC. Translating it yields CASSLGQGEGETQYF.

This clonotype has at least ten counts. J is TRBJ1-3 and V is TRBV28, with D possibly being TRBD1 (5 bases). The CDR3 runs 14 residues. Germline CDR1 is MDHEN and CDR2 is SYDVKM. V shed 3 bases and J shed 2 bases, with 8 bases lying between them. The chain's CDR3 is CASSFIGAGNTIYF. As DNA, the CDR3 is TGTGCCAGCAGTTTTATAGGGGCTGGAAACACCATATATTTT.

This CDR3 is CAWRTEATHEQFF. CDR3 DNA: TGTGCCTGGAGGACCGAGGCTACCCATGAGCAGTTCTTC. The genes are TRBV30 and TRBJ2-1; D is unclear. The CDR3 sequence is 13 residues long. Trimming took 3 bases from V and 8 from J, leaving 14 bases between them. Germline V CDR1 and CDR2: GTSNPN, SVGIG (reference sequence).

Many counts were recorded for this clonotype. The chain combines TRBV11-3 with TRBJ2-5, with D tentatively TRBD1 (5 bases). The CDR3 loop spans 14 amino acids. Looked up from germline, CDR1 is SGHNT and CDR2 is YENEEA. V lost 5 bases, J lost 0 bases, and 10 bases lay in between. CDR3 in DNA: TGTGCCAGCAGCACCGACAGAAACCAAGAGACCCAGTACTTC. Amino acid sequence: CASSTDRNQETQYF.

The chain recombines TRBV5-1 with TRBJ1-1, with D hard to call. This CDR3 has 13 amino acids. In germline, CDR1 is SGHRS, CDR2 YFSETQ. Trimming shortened V by 2 bases and J by 3 bases, and 8 bases separated the two germline ends. CDR3 nucleotides: TGCGCCAGCAGCTTTGTGGAAGACACTGAAGCTTTCTTT. This gives the protein CASSFVEDTEAFF.